Sequencing of this TCR beta chain was carried out in a study of blood T cell repertoires in COVID-19 (dated by TCRdb to between 2020 and 2021). Study-level background: Samples covering the acute and convalescent phases of COVID-19 were provided by collaborators in the United States, Italy and Spain. The prospective study material was composed of cDNA or gDNA derived from T cells, B-cell-depleted T cells, or PBMCs. Deeply sampled blood TCRbeta repertoires from subjects exposed to, actively infected with, or recovered from COVID-19 were included in the dataset. The repertoires were released in a freely available public database meant as a resource for research on the immune response to SARS-CoV-2. Samples were obtained from the ongoing ImmuneRACE study (first 160 participants) and from about 1,300 subjects provided by 6 global collaborators. A de-identified subject ID, COVID-19 status, age in years and sex were almost always included in the sample metadata. Where available, HLA class I and class II types were taken from metadata supplied by the sample provider and were not determined by assay-based typing. The paper as a whole reports these results and caveats: Clinical and demographic metadata were provided uncurated, with the amount varying by source and participant.

Each collaborating institution followed its own protocols to collect whole blood in K2EDTA tubes. Collaborator samples were shipped for TCRbeta analysis as frozen whole blood, isolated PBMCs, or DNA extracted from either sample type. The immunoSEQ Assay, a bias-controlled multiplex PCR, was used to amplify TCRbeta CDR3 regions from genomic DNA. The study's processing was this. Within the assay, amplification of reference gene primers was used to estimate how many nucleated cells each sample contained. Sequence reads were collapsed and filtered to measure the absolute abundance of every unique TCRbeta CDR3 rearrangement. For each sample, productive Simpson clonality was calculated by taking the square root of Simpson's diversity index across productive rearrangements. In TCRdb, the immuneACCESS table is reduced to in-frame sequences with V and J assigned. These tables do not hold every clone; where another copy was compared, an unresolved V gene accounts for under half, and the others remain unexplained. That table supplies the V and J calls and clone size; D and trimming were determined from the DNA. This sample holds around 100,000 clones; about 91% were observed only once. Less than 4% of the sample comes from the top ten.

Taken from the germline V gene (reference sequence), the CDR1 and CDR2 loops are SEHNR and FQNEAQ. There are 14 amino acids in the CDR3, from cysteine to phenylalanine inclusive. The kept DNA is CDR3 alone, 42 bases in frame from the first base. Trimming takes 5 bases off V and 5 bases off J; junction bases not matched to a gene: 5. In the case of this clone: Its binding antigen is unknown. No clone much larger than this one lies a single base away; base qualities are absent.

In this chain, TRBV7-9 is recombined with TRBJ2-1, with 8 bases aligning to TRBD1. The source is a human donor in a cohort sampled during active COVID-19. Sequenced material: peripheral blood. The sequence in DNA is TGTGCCAGCAGCCCCGGACAGGGTAACAATGAGCAGTTCTTC. It specifies CASSPGQGNNEQFF.